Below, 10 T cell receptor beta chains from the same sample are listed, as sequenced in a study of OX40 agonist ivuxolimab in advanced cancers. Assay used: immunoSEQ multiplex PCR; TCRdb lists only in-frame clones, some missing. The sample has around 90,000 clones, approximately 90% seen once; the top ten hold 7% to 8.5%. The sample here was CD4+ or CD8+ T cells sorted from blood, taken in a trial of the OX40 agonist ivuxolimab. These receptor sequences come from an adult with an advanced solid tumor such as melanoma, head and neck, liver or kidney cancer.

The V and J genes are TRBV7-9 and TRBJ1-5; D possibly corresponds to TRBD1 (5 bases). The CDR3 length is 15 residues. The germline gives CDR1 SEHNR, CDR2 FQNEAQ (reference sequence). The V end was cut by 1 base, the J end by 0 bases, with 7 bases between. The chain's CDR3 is CASSLGGYSNQPQHF. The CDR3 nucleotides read TGTGCCAGCAGCTTAGGGGGGTATAGCAATCAGCCCCAGCATTTT.

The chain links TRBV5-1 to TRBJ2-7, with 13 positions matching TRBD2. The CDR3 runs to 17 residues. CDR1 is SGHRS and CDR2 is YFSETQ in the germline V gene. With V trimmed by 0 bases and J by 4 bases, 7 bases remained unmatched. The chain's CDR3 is CASSLVGLAGVRYEQYF. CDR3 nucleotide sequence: TGCGCCAGCAGCTTGGTAGGACTAGCGGGAGTTCGGTACGAGCAGTACTTC.

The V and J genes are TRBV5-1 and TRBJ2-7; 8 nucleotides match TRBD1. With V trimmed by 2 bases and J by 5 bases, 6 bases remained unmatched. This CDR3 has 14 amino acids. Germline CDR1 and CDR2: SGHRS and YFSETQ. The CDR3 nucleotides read TGCGCCAGCAGCTTAGGCAGGGGGCGCGACGAGCAGTACTTC. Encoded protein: CASSLGRGRDEQYF.

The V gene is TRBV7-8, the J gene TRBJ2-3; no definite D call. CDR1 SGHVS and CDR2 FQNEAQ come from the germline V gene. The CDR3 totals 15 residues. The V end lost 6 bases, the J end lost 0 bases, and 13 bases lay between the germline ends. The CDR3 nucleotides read TGTGCCAGCAGGACGGGTAGGCTTAGCACAGATACGCAGTATTTT. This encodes CASRTGRLSTDTQYF.

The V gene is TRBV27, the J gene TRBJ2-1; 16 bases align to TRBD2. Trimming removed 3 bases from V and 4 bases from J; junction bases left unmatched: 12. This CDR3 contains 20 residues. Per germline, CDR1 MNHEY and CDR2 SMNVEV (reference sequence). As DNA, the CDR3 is TGTGCCAGCAGTTTTCCGCCCGGGACTAGCGGGAGGGCTTCATACAATGAGCAGTTCTTC. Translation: CASSFPPGTSGRASYNEQFF.

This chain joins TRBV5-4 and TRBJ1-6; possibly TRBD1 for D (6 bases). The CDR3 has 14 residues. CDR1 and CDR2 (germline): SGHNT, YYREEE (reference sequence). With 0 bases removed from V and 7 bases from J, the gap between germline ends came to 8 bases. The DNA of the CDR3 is TGTGCCAGCAGCTTGGAACAGGGCAATTCACCCCTCCACTTT. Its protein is CASSLEQGNSPLHF.

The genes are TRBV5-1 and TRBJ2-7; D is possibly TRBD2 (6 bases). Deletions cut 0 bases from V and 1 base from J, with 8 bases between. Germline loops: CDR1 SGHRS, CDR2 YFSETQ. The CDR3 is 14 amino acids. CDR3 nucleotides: TGCGCCAGCAGCTTGGGCGGGACGTCCTACGAGCAGTACTTC. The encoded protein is CASSLGGTSYEQYF.

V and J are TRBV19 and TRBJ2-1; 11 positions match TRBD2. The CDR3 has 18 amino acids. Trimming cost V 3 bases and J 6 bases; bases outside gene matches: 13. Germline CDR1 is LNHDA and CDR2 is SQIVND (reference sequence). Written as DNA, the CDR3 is TGTGCCAGTAGTATCGGCGGACAGATAGCGGGAGGGCCCAATGAGCAGTTCTTC. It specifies CASSIGGQIAGGPNEQFF.

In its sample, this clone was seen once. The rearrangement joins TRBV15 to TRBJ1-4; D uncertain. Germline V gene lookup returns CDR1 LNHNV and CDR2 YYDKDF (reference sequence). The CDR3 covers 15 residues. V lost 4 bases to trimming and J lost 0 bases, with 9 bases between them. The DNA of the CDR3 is TGTGCCACCAGCATAGGACGGGCAACTAATGAAAAACTGTTTTTT. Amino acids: CATSIGRATNEKLFF. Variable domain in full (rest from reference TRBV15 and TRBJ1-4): DAMVIQNPRYQVTQFGKPVTLSCSQTLNHNVMYWYQQKSSQAPKLLFHYYDKDFNNEADTPDNFQSRRPNTSFCFLDIRSPGLGDTAMYLCATSIGRATNEKLFFGSGTQLSVL.

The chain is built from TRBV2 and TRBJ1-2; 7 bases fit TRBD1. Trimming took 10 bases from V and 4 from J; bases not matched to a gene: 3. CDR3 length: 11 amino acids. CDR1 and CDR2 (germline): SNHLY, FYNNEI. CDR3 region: CANRQGYGYTF. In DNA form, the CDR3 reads TGTGCCAATCGACAGGGCTATGGCTACACCTTC.